The 28 T cell receptor beta chains presented below share a single source sample, sequenced in a study of blood T cells in healthy people across ages. A sample-barcoded 5' primer and a J-beta primer mix were used in a second PCR of about 7 to 12 cycles. TCRdb processed the 5' RACE reads anew with MiXCR; each CDR3 protein has one entry. The sample includes 850,000 to 1,000,000 distinct CDR3 sequences, just over 50% seen only once; the top ten take roughly 23%. Material for sequencing was blood. The receptors were gathered from a woman aged 60 to 75 in good health.

The chain combines TRBV5-4 with TRBJ2-5; D is perhaps TRBD1 (7 bases). Trimming took 2 bases from V and 4 from J, leaving 9 bases between them. Germline-derived CDR1 and CDR2 are SGHNT and YYREEE (reference sequence). This CDR3 has 13 amino acids. The CDR3 region is CASSFRGAETQYF. CDR3 DNA sequence: TGTGCCAGCAGCTTCAGGGGGGCAGAGACCCAGTACTTC.

This chain links TRBV20-1 with TRBJ1-5; a possible D gene is TRBD1 (5 bases). The CDR3 spans 16 residues. Germline values: CDR1 DFQATT, CDR2 SNEGSKA (reference sequence). The V and J ends lost 1 base and 0 bases respectively, with 13 bases between them. CDR3 region: CSARGGGWYSNQPQHF. CDR3 nucleotides: TGCAGTGCTAGAGGGGGCGGATGGTATAGCAATCAGCCCCAGCATTTT.

This clonotype appeared a single time. The rearrangement joins TRBV28 to TRBJ1-6; a possible D gene is TRBD1 (5 bases). V was clipped by 8 bases and J by 10 bases, with 18 bases between them. This CDR3 is 14 amino acids long. Looked up from germline, CDR1 is MDHEN and CDR2 is SYDVKM. The CDR3 bases are TGTGCCAGCCGTGGGTGGCGGACAAGATCACCCCTCCACTTT. Translating gives CASRGWRTRSPLHF.

V usage is TRBV4-1 and J usage is TRBJ2-1, with D perhaps matching TRBD2 (7 bases). The V end lost 5 bases, the J end lost 4 bases, and 18 bases lay between the germline ends. Germline V gene data show CDR1 as MGHRA and CDR2 as YSYEKL. The CDR3 runs 16 residues. The CDR3 here is CASSKNLGGDYNEQFF. CDR3 sequence (DNA): TGCGCCAGCAGCAAAAATCTAGGGGGGGATTACAATGAGCAGTTCTTC.

The rearrangement joins TRBV29-1 to TRBJ1-5, with unresolved D. CDR1 and CDR2 from the germline V gene are SQVTM and ANQGSEA. There are 13 residues in the CDR3. V was clipped by 3 bases and J by 2 bases, with 8 bases between them. The CDR3 sequence: CSVDIGGNQPQHF. The CDR3 DNA reads TGCAGCGTTGATATTGGGGGCAATCAGCCCCAGCATTTT.

The chain carries TRBV21-1 and TRBJ2-7; the D segment call TRBD2 is taken from the table without a DNA check. TRBV21-1 counts as a pseudogene. This CDR3 contains 12 residues. CDR3 DNA: TGTGCCAGCGTTAGCGGGAGCTACGAGCAGTACTTC. The encoded protein is CASVSGSYEQYF.

This clonotype came up a few times. The chain combines TRBV7-2 with TRBJ2-5; D might be TRBD1 or TRBD2, each matching 5 bases. The germline V and J ends were trimmed by 1 base and 5 bases, with 14 bases remaining between them. The germline V gene has CDR1 SGHTA and CDR2 FQGNSA. This CDR3 is 15 amino acids long. The CDR3 region has the DNA TGTGCCAGCAGCTTAGTTTGGGACGCGTGGGAGACCCAGTACTTC. This translates into CASSLVWDAWETQYF.

The chain is built from TRBV20-1 and TRBJ1-1, with D tentatively TRBD1 (5 bases). The CDR3 has 12 amino acids. Trimming took off 5 bases at V and 1 base at J, with 8 bases between the two ends. CDR1 and CDR2 from the germline V gene are DFQATT and SNEGSKA (reference sequence). CDR3 nucleotides: TGCAGTGCTTACGGGGCGAACACTGAAGCTTTCTTT. As protein: CSAYGANTEAFF.

V and J are TRBV2 and TRBJ1-4; no reliable D call. Germline CDR1 reads SNHLY; CDR2 reads FYNNEI. The CDR3 is made up of 16 amino acids. Between the trimmed V and J ends, which lost 4 bases and 4 bases, there was a span of 16 bases. CDR3 in DNA: TGTGCCAGCAGTGTTGAGAAAGCCTTAGTTAATGAAAAACTGTTTTTT. Translated: CASSVEKALVNEKLFF.

The chain has TRBV6-2 or TRBV6-3 and TRBJ2-5, with D maybe TRBD1 (6 bases). CDR3 length: 14 residues. V lost 2 bases, J lost 3 bases, and 10 bases lay in between. Germline V gives CDR1 MNHEY, CDR2 SVGEGT. CDR3 coding DNA: TGTGCCAGCAGTTACGTCCAGGGGAAAGAGACCCAGTACTTC. It codes for CASSYVQGKETQYF.

J is TRBJ2-7 and V is TRBV15; no clear D. The CDR3 contains 14 residues. The V gene's germline CDR1 is LNHNV and CDR2 YYDKDF (reference sequence). The V end lost 2 bases, the J end lost 2 bases, and 10 bases lay between the germline ends. The CDR3 is CATSRQSLAYEQYF. The CDR3 DNA sequence: TGTGCCACCAGCAGACAATCTCTGGCCTACGAGCAGTACTTC.

V and J are TRBV29-1 and TRBJ2-3; D might be TRBD1 (5 bases). Looked up from germline, CDR1 is SQVTM and CDR2 is ANQGSEA. The V and J ends lost 6 bases and 3 bases respectively, with 13 bases between them. The CDR3 consists of 13 residues. CDR3 loop: CSVDSQATDTQYF. CDR3 nucleotides: TGCAGCGTAGACAGCCAGGCGACAGATACGCAGTATTTT.

The chain joins TRBV24-1 to TRBJ2-3; 8 bases fit TRBD2. CDR1 KGHDR and CDR2 SFDVKD come from the germline V gene. Trimming took 1 base from V and 4 from J; bases not matched to a gene: 3. The CDR3 is made up of 15 amino acids. In nucleotides, the CDR3 is TGTGCCACCAGTGATTTCACGGGAGGGGCAGATACGCAGTATTTT. Translating gives CATSDFTGGADTQYF.

The chain links TRBV5-1 to TRBJ2-1; unclear D gene. From germline, CDR1 is SGHRS and CDR2 YFSETQ. Between the trimmed V and J ends, which lost 5 bases and 1 base, there was a span of 13 bases. The CDR3 length is 15 residues. The CDR3 is CASRFIKASYNEQFF. CDR3 nucleotide sequence: TGCGCCAGCAGATTTATTAAGGCTTCCTACAATGAGCAGTTCTTC.

This chain uses TRBV28 with TRBJ2-7; TRBD2 might be the D (7 bases). This CDR3 is built from 20 residues. Germline CDR1 MDHEN, CDR2 SYDVKM. Trimming removed 7 bases at V and 4 bases at J, with 35 bases between. The CDR3 sequence is CASTYRVGLAVHKLLYEQYF. The CDR3 DNA reads TGTGCCAGCACTTACAGGGTTGGGCTAGCGGTCCATAAACTCCTTTACGAGCAGTACTTC.

The gene calls are TRBV7-7 and TRBJ2-7; the D is unclear. V was trimmed by 5 bases and J by 2 bases, leaving 22 bases between them. Germline V lookup: CDR1 SSHAT, CDR2 FNYEAQ (reference sequence). CDR3 length: 17 amino acids. CDR3 DNA: TGTGCCAGCAGCCCATTGTGGGTGAAGATAGGGCCCTACGAGCAGTACTTC. Its protein is CASSPLWVKIGPYEQYF.

The rearrangement joins TRBV30 to TRBJ2-1; 7 positions agree with TRBD2. The length of the CDR3 is 14 residues. Germline loops: CDR1 GTSNPN, CDR2 SVGIG (reference sequence). With 2 bases clipped from V and 7 bases from J, the junction kept 8 bases outside the gene matches. The CDR3 DNA reads TGTGCCTGGAGTCTGGCGGTCGGGGGGAATGAGCAGTTCTTC. It is translated as CAWSLAVGGNEQFF.

Regarding this clonotype: Germline and junction disagree at one end, which may indicate a read error. This chain's CDR3 is CASAVALNRPQHF. The CDR3 DNA sequence: TGTGCCAGCGCTGTAGCTCTTAATCGGCCCCAGCATTTT. The chain is built from TRBV6-6 and TRBJ1-5; no definite D call. Germline V CDR1 and CDR2: MNHNY, SVGAGI (reference sequence). The CDR3 extends over 13 amino acids.

This clonotype was recorded a few times. This chain joins TRBV3-1 and TRBJ2-7; 10 nucleotides match TRBD2. Germline V gene sequence: CDR1 LGHDT, CDR2 YNNKEL (reference sequence). The V gene end was trimmed by 1 base and the J gene end by 3 bases; junction bases not matched to a gene: 3. The CDR3 has 15 amino acids. CDR3 DNA: TGTGCCAGCAGCCAAGGTTGGACTAGCGGCTACGAGCAGTACTTC. It encodes CASSQGWTSGYEQYF.

This rearrangement joins TRBV4-1 to TRBJ2-1, with TRBD2 matching over 10 bases. The V gene's germline CDR1 is MGHRA and CDR2 YSYEKL. V lost 4 bases to trimming and J lost 6 bases; unmatched junction nucleotides: 12. The CDR3 contains 17 residues. CDR3 bases: TGCGCCAGCAGCCCCGAGGGGAGCACTAGCGGGATCAATGAGCAGTTCTTC. Protein: CASSPEGSTSGINEQFF.

This sequence joins TRBV18 and TRBJ2-7; no definite D call. The germline V and J ends were trimmed by 3 bases and 0 bases, with 12 bases remaining between them. CDR1 is KGHSH, CDR2 LQKENI, per germline. The CDR3 is 15 amino acids. The CDR3 region is CASSPRTDLSYEQYF. In nucleotides, the CDR3 is TGTGCCAGCTCACCCAGGACGGACCTCTCCTACGAGCAGTACTTC.

The rearrangement links TRBV10-1 to TRBJ2-5; tentatively, D is TRBD1 or TRBD2 (5 bases each). CDR3 length equals 13 residues. Germline assignment: CDR1 WNHNN and CDR2 SYGVQD (reference sequence). Trimming cost V 6 bases and J 11 bases, with 19 bases left between them. DNA of the CDR3: TGCGCCAGCAGCCGGGGACGAAGCAATGAGCAGTACTTC. Encoded protein: CASSRGRSNEQYF.

CDR3 coding DNA: TGCAGTGCTACTCTAGCGGGAGGACTGAGGTACAATGAGCAGTACTTC. It is translated as CSATLAGGLRYNEQYF. The rearrangement uses TRBV20-1 and TRBJ2-1, with 11 bases fitting TRBD2. The J call may be in error: the DNA end matches TRBJ2-7 better. The CDR3 totals 16 residues. CDR1 is DFQATT, CDR2 SNEGSKA, per germline (reference sequence).

The CDR3 here is CASSYSRLAGHYEQYF. In DNA, the CDR3 is TGTGCCAGCAGTTACTCGAGGCTAGCGGGACATTACGAGCAGTACTTC. V and J are TRBV6-2 or TRBV6-3 and TRBJ2-7; 9 bases line up with TRBD2. CDR3 length: 16 amino acids. V was pared by 0 bases and J by 4 bases, with 7 bases of the junction left unmatched. The V gene's germline CDR1 is MNHEY and CDR2 SVGEGT.

A word on this clonotype: At one of its ends the junction is not consistent with the germline gene, which may arise from a read error. The V gene is TRBV3-1, the J gene TRBJ1-5, with D perhaps matching TRBD1 (6 bases). The CDR3 covers 13 residues. CDR1 LGHDT and CDR2 YNNKEL come from the germline V gene (reference sequence). CDR3 loop: CASSQGGSQPQHF. The CDR3 nucleotides are TGCGCCAGCAGCCAAGGGGGATCTCAGCCCCAGCATTTT.

The chain combines TRBV7-9 with TRBJ1-4, with D perhaps TRBD1 (5 bases). Germline CDR1 and CDR2: SEHNR and FQNEAQ (reference sequence). Trimming removed 0 bases at V and 11 bases at J, with 10 bases between. The CDR3 length is 13 residues. The CDR3 DNA follows: TGTGCCAGCAGCTTAGCGAGACAGAAGAAACTGTTTTTT. The encoded protein is CASSLARQKKLFF.

The sample holds a few counts of this clonotype. The chain has TRBV7-2 and TRBJ2-4; TRBD1 is a possible D gene (5 bases). Germline V lookup: CDR1 SGHTA, CDR2 FQGNSA. Trimming took 5 bases from V and 2 from J, leaving 10 bases between them. This CDR3 region has 14 residues. CDR3 residues: CASSTQGTKNIQYF. The CDR3, as DNA: TGTGCCAGCAGCACCCAGGGCACCAAAAACATTCAGTACTTC.

This clonotype appeared a few times. The genes are TRBV28 and TRBJ2-1; a weak D match, TRBD2 (5 bases). Germline assignment: CDR1 MDHEN and CDR2 SYDVKM. V shed 5 bases and J shed 9 bases, with 8 bases lying between them. CDR3 length equals 11 residues. The CDR3 loop is CASSRRSEQFF. DNA of the CDR3: TGTGCCAGCAGTAGGAGGAGTGAGCAGTTCTTC.